A single sample gave rise to the 6 T cell receptor beta chains below, sequenced in a study of T-cell reconstitution after alpha-beta-depleted transplantation in children. Unique molecular identifiers were incorporated during preparation of the TCRbeta library. One entry per CDR3 protein, called by TCRdb with MiXCR from the PCR reads. The sample includes approximately 630,000 distinct CDR3 sequences, around 12% of them seen just once. The sequencing used PBMCs, collected before TCRalphabeta/CD19-depleted stem cell transplant. These receptors originate from a girl between 2 and 10 years old with congenital amegakaryocytic thrombocytopenia, due to receive a stem cell transplant.

The chain links TRBV27 to TRBJ1-6; the match to TRBD1 covers 7 bases. The germline V gene encodes CDR1 MNHEY and CDR2 SMNVEV (reference sequence). The V and J ends lost 3 bases and 5 bases, in that order; junction bases with no gene match: 7. This CDR3 region has 16 residues. This CDR3 reads CASSLGQLLNNSPLHF. The CDR3 DNA reads as TGTGCCAGCAGTTTGGGACAGCTTTTAAATAATTCACCCCTCCACTTT.

About this clonotype: One end of the junction does not line up with germline, which may come from a read error. The CDR3 here is CASTNGQGGYEPYF. DNA of the CDR3: TGTGCCAGCACCAACGGACAGGGTGGTTACGAGCCGTACTTC. The gene calls are TRBV6-1 and TRBJ2-7; 8 positions match TRBD1. The CDR3 consists of 14 residues. Germline lookup yields CDR1 MNHNS and CDR2 SASEGT.

Many counts were recorded for this clonotype. The genes are TRBV4-2 and TRBJ2-2, with D uncertain. Germline assignment: CDR1 LGHNA and CDR2 YNFKEQ. This CDR3 region has 14 residues. Trimming cost V 1 base and J 3 bases, with 6 bases left between them. The CDR3 DNA reads TGTGCCAGCAGCCAAGGGCAGGACACCGGGGAGCTGTTTTTT. It is translated as CASSQGQDTGELFF.

This clonotype was counted ten times or more. The chain combines TRBV20-1 with TRBJ2-5; D is unresolved. V was cut by 5 bases and J by 3 bases, with 7 bases left in between. This CDR3 is 11 amino acids long. Germline assignment: CDR1 DFQATT and CDR2 SNEGSKA (reference sequence). CDR3 DNA sequence: TGCAGTGCTCACCCCGAAGAGACCCAGTACTTC. Its translation is CSAHPEETQYF.

This clonotype was observed a few times. This sequence joins TRBV27 and TRBJ2-2, with D uncertain. V gave up 4 bases and J gave up 6 bases, with 6 bases separating them. This CDR3 comprises 12 residues. CDR1 MNHEY and CDR2 SMNVEV come from the germline V gene (reference sequence). This CDR3 reads CASSSIPGELFF. The CDR3 nucleotides are TGTGCCAGCAGTTCGATCCCCGGGGAGCTGTTTTTT.

The chain recombines TRBV5-8 with TRBJ2-3; 9 bases are shared with TRBD1. Germline CDR1 and CDR2: SGHTS and YDEGEE. The CDR3 spans 16 residues. V shed 0 bases, J shed 2 bases, and the junction held 4 bases outside the gene matches. The CDR3 reads CASSLERTGVTDTQYF. CDR3 DNA sequence: TGTGCCAGCAGCTTGGAAAGGACAGGGGTCACAGATACGCAGTATTTT.